The T cell receptor (beta chain) described here comes from a study of cytomegalovirus exposure and HLA in healthy donors. Broader study findings: The study recorded about 160 TCR beta chains that were cytomegalovirus-associated. High specificity and sensitivity for cytomegalovirus status were reported for the classifier. Among TCR sequences, most were rare, though some public TCRs appeared in many donors.

Profiling relied on immunoSEQ multiplex PCR, and the TCRdb table lists in-frame clones only, not all of them. In the table there are about 140,000 clones, 85% to 90% of which are singletons. V was cut by 4 bases and J by 3 bases, with 17 bases left in between. The CDR3 is 15 amino acids. CDR1 and CDR2 (germline): SGHDT, YYEEEE. About this clone: Its antigen remains unidentified.

Separate from the roughly 700-subject first cohort was the approximately 120-subject validation cohort, to which the donors belonged. The sequencing sample was made of PBMCs. This rearrangement joins TRBV5-6 to TRBJ2-7, with a possible D match to TRBD1 (6 bases). This clonotype was obtained from a man younger than 30 in good health and CMV-seronegative. CDR3 loop: CASSRRPDSYYEQYF. The CDR3 nucleotides read TGTGCCAGCAGCCGTCGCCCGGACAGCTACTACGAGCAGTACTTC.